This is a list of T cell receptor beta chains from one sample in a study of T cells in Graves' hyperthyroidism and ophthalmopathy. TCRdb fed the multiplex PCR reads into MiXCR, producing one record per CDR3 protein. The sample shows some 380,000 distinct CDR3 sequences, around an eighth of them seen only once. Sequences were obtained from blood. These TCRs come from a man younger than 40 with Graves' hyperthyroidism that later progressed to Graves' ophthalmopathy. Both conserved end residues are part of each CDR3. Each record gives: clone size, V gene, D gene, J gene, CDR3 protein, CDR3 DNA. A D gene is named only where the DNA matches it firmly. Where a row states a size, it is once, few, many or the class of an expanded clone; other rows omit it.

many	TRBV12-3/TRBV12-4	TRBD1	TRBJ1-2	CASTQLTGVSYGYTF	TGTGCCAGCACCCAATTGACAGGGGTGAGCTATGGCTACACCTTC
few	TRBV29-1	TRBD1	TRBJ2-7	CSVEVGTGAREQYF	TGCAGCGTTGAAGTCGGGACAGGGGCTCGGGAGCAGTACTTC
many	TRBV6-1	.	TRBJ1-1	CASIQGLNTEAFF	TGTGCCAGCATCCAGGGCCTAAACACTGAAGCTTTCTTT
few	TRBV19	.	TRBJ1-5	CASRARGNQPQHF	TGTGCCAGTAGGGCACGTGGCAATCAGCCCCAGCATTTT
many	TRBV6-5	.	TRBJ2-7	CASSYSLARSSYEQYF	TGTGCCAGCAGTTACTCGTTAGCCCGAAGCTCCTACGAGCAGTACTTC
many	TRBV12-3/TRBV12-4	.	TRBJ1-5	CASSLRPLNQPQHF	TGTGCCAGCAGTCTTCGGCCCCTAAATCAGCCCCAGCATTTT
many	TRBV6-1	.	TRBJ2-7	CASTPGPGASYEQYF	TGTGCCAGCACCCCCGGTCCTGGGGCTTCCTACGAGCAGTACTTC
many	TRBV3-1	TRBD2	TRBJ2-1	CASSQDSGVNNEQFF	TGTGCCAGCAGCCAAGATAGCGGGGTTAACAATGAGCAGTTCTTC
.	TRBV30	.	TRBJ2-2	CAWSVRGAGKRTGELFF	TGTGCCTGGAGTGTACGAGGAGCAGGGAAGCGCACCGGGGAGCTGTTTTTT
many	TRBV7-9	.	TRBJ2-3	CASSPGATYTDTQYF	TGTGCCAGCAGCCCGGGGGCTACGTACACAGATACGCAGTATTTT
many	TRBV11-3	.	TRBJ2-3	CASSRTGSTDTQYF	TGTGCCAGCAGCCGCACAGGGTCCACAGATACGCAGTATTTT
few	TRBV12-3/TRBV12-4	TRBD2	TRBJ2-1	CASSFIAGGPEQFF	TGTGCCAGCAGTTTTATAGCGGGGGGCCCTGAGCAGTTCTTC
few	TRBV20-1	TRBD2	TRBJ2-7	CSAPVGSGGLYEQYF	TGCAGTGCCCCGGTGGGTAGCGGGGGCCTATACGAGCAGTACTTC
many	TRBV6-1	.	TRBJ1-5	CASRIRWDIYSNQPQHF	TGTGCCAGCAGAATAAGATGGGACATTTATAGCAATCAGCCCCAGCATTTT
few	TRBV12-3/TRBV12-4	.	TRBJ1-2	CASNRGRGAGGYTF	TGTGCCAGCAATCGAGGGCGGGGGGCGGGAGGCTACACCTTC
few	TRBV5-8	TRBD1	TRBJ2-1	CASTRQGGYNEQFF	TGTGCCAGCACGAGACAGGGGGGTTACAATGAGCAGTTCTTC
many	TRBV12-3/TRBV12-4	.	TRBJ1-2	CASSLGGGGYGYTF	TGTGCCAGCAGTTTAGGAGGGGGTGGCTATGGCTACACCTTC
many	TRBV20-1	TRBD1	TRBJ2-7	CSARDRVKAYEQYF	TGCAGTGCTAGGGACAGGGTAAAGGCCTACGAGCAGTACTTC
few	TRBV7-9	.	TRBJ2-3	CASSLADVRVTDTQYF	TGTGCCAGCAGCTTAGCCGATGTACGGGTCACAGATACGCAGTATTTT
many	TRBV27	TRBD1	TRBJ1-1	CASSHRQGSDTEAFF	TGTGCCAGCAGTCACAGACAGGGGTCGGACACTGAAGCTTTCTTT
many	TRBV27	.	TRBJ2-5	CASSFDRGGQETQYF	TGTGCCAGCAGTTTCGACAGGGGAGGGCAAGAGACCCAGTACTTC
few	TRBV9	.	TRBJ1-5	CASSVGVGPQPQHF	TGTGCCAGCAGCGTAGGGGTGGGGCCCCAGCCCCAGCATTTT
.	TRBV5-1	.	TRBJ2-1	CASTETFDEQFF	TGCGCCAGCACCGAGACATTCGATGAGCAGTTCTTC
.	TRBV9	TRBD1	TRBJ2-5	CASSVPGTGVLETQYF	TGTGCCAGCAGCGTTCCCGGGACAGGGGTTTTGGAGACCCAGTACTTC
.	TRBV20-1	.	TRBJ1-2	CSARAGMYGYTF	TGCAGTGCTAGAGCCGGGATGTATGGCTACACCTTC
many	TRBV12-5	TRBD1	TRBJ1-2	CASGLGQNSDGYTF	TGTGCTAGTGGGCTGGGACAGAATAGCGATGGCTACACCTTC
many	TRBV20-1	.	TRBJ2-1	CSAREDNRDLVEQFF	TGCAGTGCTAGAGAGGACAACAGAGACTTGGTTGAGCAGTTCTTC
few	TRBV5-1	TRBD2	TRBJ2-1	CASSSKLAGVPSSYNEQFF	TGCGCCAGCAGCTCGAAACTAGCGGGGGTTCCGAGCTCCTACAATGAGCAGTTCTTC
many	TRBV6-2/TRBV6-3	.	TRBJ1-1	CASSYDAGTEAFF	TGTGCCAGCAGTTACGATGCTGGTACTGAAGCTTTCTTT
many	TRBV12-3/TRBV12-4	TRBD1	TRBJ2-3	CASSTNRGRKHTQYF	TGTGCCAGCAGTACAAACAGGGGGCGCAAACATACGCAGTATTTT
many	TRBV12-3/TRBV12-4	.	TRBJ2-3	CASSLFATDTDTQYF	TGTGCCAGCAGTTTGTTCGCCACTGACACAGATACGCAGTATTTT
many	TRBV13	TRBD2	TRBJ2-7	CASSLGLASTYEQYF	TGTGCCAGCAGCTTAGGACTAGCGAGTACCTACGAGCAGTACTTC
many	TRBV6-1	.	TRBJ2-1	CASRGQTPNEQFF	TGTGCCAGCAGGGGTCAAACCCCCAATGAGCAGTTCTTC
many	TRBV7-8	TRBD1	TRBJ1-2	CASTPFFRTGDSLGGYTF	TGTGCCAGCACCCCCTTTTTCAGGACAGGGGACAGTTTGGGGGGCTACACCTTC
many	TRBV20-1	TRBD2	TRBJ2-1	CSASPSGGRYNEQFF	TGCAGTGCTAGCCCTAGCGGGGGCCGTTACAATGAGCAGTTCTTC
.	TRBV29-1	TRBD1	TRBJ1-4	CSVAFGTGQGAKNEKLFF	TGCAGCGTGGCTTTCGGAACGGGACAGGGGGCGAAGAATGAAAAACTGTTTTTT
.	TRBV7-8	TRBD1	TRBJ2-2	CASPPDRGWTGELFF	TGTGCCAGCCCTCCGGACAGGGGGTGGACCGGGGAGCTGTTTTTT
many	TRBV6-5	.	TRBJ1-5	CASSYTRDIPGPQHF	TGTGCCAGCAGTTACACCCGGGACATACCCGGGCCCCAGCATTTT
once	TRBV4-1	.	TRBJ2-1	CASSQAADNEQFF	TGCGCCAGCAGCCAAGCGGCGGACAATGAGCAGTTCTTC
few	TRBV6-5	TRBD1	TRBJ2-7	CASSYPIRDRSYEQYF	TGTGCCAGCAGTTACCCGATCCGGGACAGAAGCTACGAGCAGTACTTC
.	TRBV19	.	TRBJ1-1	CASRGVTQNTEAFF	TGTGCCAGTAGGGGGGTTACCCAGAACACTGAAGCTTTCTTT
many	TRBV12-3/TRBV12-4	.	TRBJ1-5	CASRKTGDNQPQHF	TGTGCCAGCAGAAAGACAGGTGACAATCAGCCCCAGCATTTT
many	TRBV12-5	.	TRBJ2-7	CASGPRRGSHRFEQYF	TGTGCTAGTGGTCCACGCCGAGGGAGCCACCGTTTCGAGCAGTACTTC